These T cell receptor beta chains were read from a single sample in a study of shared clonotypes between healthy human individuals. The data were produced by immunoSEQ multiplex PCR, yet TCRdb's version contains in-frame clones alone and is incomplete. The table shows roughly 660,000 clones, with around 91% occurring only once. The sample was memory CD8+ T cells from PBMCs. Every receptor here comes from a man aged 18 to 29 in good health. Some clones in this sample may be carry-over from other donors' samples. CDR3s include the opening cysteine and the closing phenylalanine or tryptophan. Fields, in order: J gene, D gene, V gene, clone size, CDR3 DNA, CDR3 protein. D genes are given only for firm matches. Some rows have no size entry. The others give once, few or many, or a class for an expanded clone.

j_gene: TRBJ2-7
d_gene: NA
v_gene: TRBV28
abundance: NA
CDR3nt: TGTGCCAGCAGTTTAGAAACAGTCCCCTCCTACGAGCAGTACTTC
CDR3aa: CASSLETVPSYEQYF

j_gene: TRBJ1-5
d_gene: NA
v_gene: TRBV27
abundance: NA
CDR3nt: TGTGCCAGCAGTCCTCACGGTCAGCCCCAGCATTTT
CDR3aa: CASSPHGQPQHF

j_gene: TRBJ2-1
d_gene: NA
v_gene: TRBV9
abundance: NA
CDR3nt: TGTGCCAGCAGCGTAGTGGGGGGCCGTTACGATGAGCAGTTCTTC
CDR3aa: CASSVVGGRYDEQFF

j_gene: TRBJ1-3
d_gene: NA
v_gene: TRBV27
abundance: NA
CDR3nt: TGTGCCAGCAGCGTGAGGCCTGGAAACACCATATATTTT
CDR3aa: CASSVRPGNTIYF

j_gene: TRBJ1-1
d_gene: NA
v_gene: TRBV7-2
abundance: NA
CDR3nt: TGTGCCAGCAGCTCTCGGGGGGGGACACTGAACACTGAAGCTTTCTTT
CDR3aa: CASSSRGGTLNTEAFF

j_gene: TRBJ1-1
d_gene: NA
v_gene: TRBV5-6
abundance: NA
CDR3nt: TGTGCCAGCTCCGAAGGGGGGGCTGAAGCTTTCTTT
CDR3aa: CASSEGGAEAFF

j_gene: TRBJ2-3
d_gene: NA
v_gene: TRBV4-2
abundance: NA
CDR3nt: TGTGCCAGCAGCCAACACCGGACTAGCACAGATACGCAGTATTTT
CDR3aa: CASSQHRTSTDTQYF

j_gene: TRBJ2-1
d_gene: TRBD2
v_gene: TRBV11-2
abundance: NA
CDR3nt: TGTGCCAGCAGCTTGACGGGGGGGCAGTTCTTC
CDR3aa: CASSLTGGQFF

j_gene: TRBJ1-2
d_gene: TRBD1
v_gene: TRBV2
abundance: NA
CDR3nt: TGTGCCAGCAGCCCCGGGACAGGGAGTCAACTATGGGACTACACCTTC
CDR3aa: CASSPGTGSQLWDYTF

j_gene: TRBJ2-7
d_gene: TRBD1
v_gene: TRBV9
abundance: once
CDR3nt: TGTGCCAGCAGGCTGGACAGGAACCCTTACGAGCAGTACTTC
CDR3aa: CASRLDRNPYEQYF

j_gene: TRBJ2-2
d_gene: NA
v_gene: TRBV7-3
abundance: NA
CDR3nt: TGTGCCAGCAGCTTAACTGGGGGCCCCGGGGAGCTGTTTTTT
CDR3aa: CASSLTGGPGELFF

j_gene: TRBJ1-1
d_gene: TRBD1
v_gene: TRBV4-2
abundance: once
CDR3nt: TGTGCCAGCAGCCAAGTCTCTGGGTCCGGGACAGGGGCTGAAGCTTTCTTT
CDR3aa: CASSQVSGSGTGAEAFF

j_gene: TRBJ2-1
d_gene: TRBD2
v_gene: TRBV9
abundance: few
CDR3nt: TGTGCCAGCAGCACGTGGACTAGCGGCAACAATGAGCAGTTCTTC
CDR3aa: CASSTWTSGNNEQFF

j_gene: TRBJ1-1
d_gene: NA
v_gene: TRBV5-6
abundance: NA
CDR3nt: TGTGCCAGCAGCCCCATCCCGGGGAACACTGAAGCTTTCTTT
CDR3aa: CASSPIPGNTEAFF

j_gene: TRBJ2-7
d_gene: NA
v_gene: TRBV15
abundance: NA
CDR3nt: TGTGCCACCAGCACAGAGGGGGGCGAGCAGTACTTC
CDR3aa: CATSTEGGEQYF

j_gene: TRBJ1-1
d_gene: NA
v_gene: TRBV7-6
abundance: NA
CDR3nt: TGTGCCAGCACAAGTTCCATCCGGGGTGGGAACACTGAAGCTTTCTTT
CDR3aa: CASTSSIRGGNTEAFF

j_gene: TRBJ2-2
d_gene: NA
v_gene: TRBV5-6
abundance: once
CDR3nt: TGTGCCAGCAGCTTGGCAGTTTTGGACGAGGGGAACACCGGGGAGCTGTTTTTT
CDR3aa: CASSLAVLDEGNTGELFF

j_gene: TRBJ2-7
d_gene: TRBD2
v_gene: TRBV6-5
abundance: NA
CDR3nt: TGTGCCAGCAGTTCAAGGACTAGCGGGAGCTACGAGCAGTACTTC
CDR3aa: CASSSRTSGSYEQYF

j_gene: TRBJ2-7
d_gene: NA
v_gene: TRBV28
abundance: NA
CDR3nt: TGTGCCAGCAGTAACCGACAGATTCAGTACTTC
CDR3aa: CASSNRQIQYF

j_gene: TRBJ1-2
d_gene: TRBD1
v_gene: TRBV28
abundance: once
CDR3nt: TGTGCCAGTGGGACAGTCCTTGGTGCCAGCTACACCTTC
CDR3aa: CASGTVLGASYTF

j_gene: TRBJ2-3
d_gene: NA
v_gene: TRBV5-4
abundance: NA
CDR3nt: TGTGCCAGCAGCTTGATAGCGGCTTCTCCAGATACGCAGTATTTT
CDR3aa: CASSLIAASPDTQYF

j_gene: TRBJ1-3
d_gene: NA
v_gene: TRBV7-9
abundance: NA
CDR3nt: TGTGCCAGACGGGACACCTCTGGAAACACCATATATTTT
CDR3aa: CARRDTSGNTIYF

j_gene: TRBJ1-5
d_gene: NA
v_gene: TRBV19
abundance: NA
CDR3nt: TGTGCCAGCCTACAGGACAATCAGCCCCAGCATTTT
CDR3aa: CASLQDNQPQHF

j_gene: TRBJ1-1
d_gene: NA
v_gene: TRBV27
abundance: once
CDR3nt: TGTGCCAGCAGTACCCGGGTAGGTACTGAAGCTTTCTTT
CDR3aa: CASSTRVGTEAFF

j_gene: TRBJ2-2
d_gene: TRBD1
v_gene: TRBV29-1
abundance: NA
CDR3nt: TGCAGCGTAGGAGGACAGGGATGGACCGGGGAGCTGTTTTTT
CDR3aa: CSVGGQGWTGELFF

j_gene: TRBJ2-7
d_gene: TRBD2
v_gene: TRBV27
abundance: NA
CDR3nt: TGTGCCAGCAGTGTACTAGCGGCGTCCTACGAGCAGTACTTC
CDR3aa: CASSVLAASYEQYF

j_gene: TRBJ2-3
d_gene: NA
v_gene: TRBV27
abundance: NA
CDR3nt: TGTGCCAGCAGTTTAATGGGAGCAGGGGATACGCAGTATTTT
CDR3aa: CASSLMGAGDTQYF

j_gene: TRBJ1-4
d_gene: TRBD1
v_gene: TRBV19
abundance: NA
CDR3nt: TGTGCCAGTAGTATTGGGACAGGGATCCATGAAAGACTGTTTTTT
CDR3aa: CASSIGTGIHERLFF

j_gene: TRBJ1-2
d_gene: NA
v_gene: TRBV27
abundance: NA
CDR3nt: TGTGCCAGCAGTGGCCGGGATTTAAGGGGCTACACCTTC
CDR3aa: CASSGRDLRGYTF

j_gene: TRBJ2-1
d_gene: NA
v_gene: TRBV27
abundance: few
CDR3nt: TGTGCCAGCAGTTTGATGACTAACAATGAGCAGTTCTTC
CDR3aa: CASSLMTNNEQFF

j_gene: TRBJ1-1
d_gene: NA
v_gene: TRBV9
abundance: NA
CDR3nt: TGTGCCAGCAGCGAGGGGGACGGGAACACTGAAGCTTTCTTT
CDR3aa: CASSEGDGNTEAFF

j_gene: TRBJ1-1
d_gene: NA
v_gene: TRBV7-9
abundance: NA
CDR3nt: TGTGCCAGCCGCCGGACGGTGAACACTGAAGCTTTCTTT
CDR3aa: CASRRTVNTEAFF

j_gene: TRBJ1-3
d_gene: NA
v_gene: TRBV7-6
abundance: NA
CDR3nt: TGTGCCAGCAGCTTTCGGAGCTCCAGCTCTGGAAACACCATATATTTT
CDR3aa: CASSFRSSSSGNTIYF

j_gene: TRBJ2-1
d_gene: TRBD2
v_gene: TRBV5-1
abundance: NA
CDR3nt: TGCGCCAGCAGACCCACTGGACTAGCGTACAATGAGCAGTTCTTC
CDR3aa: CASRPTGLAYNEQFF

j_gene: TRBJ2-2
d_gene: NA
v_gene: TRBV4-1
abundance: NA
CDR3nt: TGCGCCAGCAGCCAAGAAGAGCGGAACACCGGGGAGCTGTTTTTT
CDR3aa: CASSQEERNTGELFF

j_gene: TRBJ2-7
d_gene: NA
v_gene: TRBV27
abundance: NA
CDR3nt: TGTGCCAGCAGTTTGGGGAGAAAGGGATACGAGCAGTACTTC
CDR3aa: CASSLGRKGYEQYF

j_gene: TRBJ2-7
d_gene: NA
v_gene: TRBV9
abundance: once
CDR3nt: TGTGCCAGCAGCTACGGACTTCCTCCCACCTACGAGCAGTACTTC
CDR3aa: CASSYGLPPTYEQYF

j_gene: TRBJ2-7
d_gene: NA
v_gene: TRBV4-2
abundance: NA
CDR3nt: TGTGCCAGCAGCCAGGGTACAGGTCGATTAGCCTACGAGCAGTACTTC
CDR3aa: CASSQGTGRLAYEQYF

j_gene: TRBJ1-2
d_gene: NA
v_gene: TRBV5-1
abundance: NA
CDR3nt: TGCGCCAGCAGCTTGGCGGGGTACGGAGGCTACACCTTC
CDR3aa: CASSLAGYGGYTF

j_gene: TRBJ1-2
d_gene: NA
v_gene: TRBV7-9
abundance: NA
CDR3nt: TGTGCCAGCAGCTTCCCGACAGGAGCCACCTCAGCTAACTATGGCTACACCTTC
CDR3aa: CASSFPTGATSANYGYTF

j_gene: TRBJ1-1
d_gene: NA
v_gene: TRBV5-1
abundance: NA
CDR3nt: TGCGCCAGCAGCCAGGGAGGGGTGACGAACACTGAAGCTTTCTTT
CDR3aa: CASSQGGVTNTEAFF

j_gene: TRBJ2-5
d_gene: TRBD2
v_gene: TRBV13
abundance: NA
CDR3nt: TGTGCCACCGAGCTGCGGGAGTCGTGGAGCCAAGAGACCCAGTACTTC
CDR3aa: CATELRESWSQETQYF